These 17 T cell receptor beta chains share one sample of origin, sequenced in a study of vaccination and CD4 T cells after COVID-19. Sequenced with the Oncomine TCR Beta short-read assay was DNA taken from cultured CD4+ T cells. MiXCR, applied by TCRdb to the PCR reads, yields one record per CDR3 protein. Of approximately 9,600 distinct CDR3 sequences in the sample, about 43% are singletons; the top ten hold roughly 17%. Their antigens are not known. Treatment of the sample: approximately 9-day PBMC culture with coronavirus spike peptide pools or control peptides (ViraFEST assay). Unexposed donor CD4+ T cells predated the COVID-19 pandemic, collected 2011-2018. Material for sequencing was CD4+ T cells from blood, cultured in vitro. The receptors come from a human donor in good health.

The chain combines TRBV15 with TRBJ2-5; unclear D gene. The CDR3 spans 11 residues. The V and J ends lost 8 bases and 5 bases respectively, with 9 bases between them. In germline, CDR1 is LNHNV, CDR2 YYDKDF (reference sequence). The CDR3: CATSNFETQYF. The CDR3 region has the DNA TGTGCCACCTCCAATTTCGAGACCCAGTACTTC.

This clonotype came up a few times. J is TRBJ1-1 and V is TRBV7-9; 10 bases are a match to TRBD1. After removal of 5 bases from V and 1 base from J, the junction contained 7 bases not matched to a gene. The CDR3 totals 16 residues. Germline V gene data show CDR1 as SEHNR and CDR2 as FQNEAQ (reference sequence). The CDR3 DNA reads TGTGCCAGCAGCGAGACAGGGGGCGCTGGGAACACTGAAGCTTTCTTT. Protein: CASSETGGAGNTEAFF. Full variable domain (remainder filled in from reference TRBV7-9 and TRBJ1-1): DTGVSQNPRHKITKRGQNVTFRCDPISEHNRLYWYRQTLGQGPEFLTYFQNEAQLEKSRLLSDRFSAERPKGSFSTLEIQRTEQGDSAMYLCASSETGGAGNTEAFFGQGTRLTVV.

The V and J genes are TRBV7-9 and TRBJ2-7, with 15 bases aligning to TRBD2. Trimming cost V 5 bases and J 3 bases; bases outside gene matches: 5. Germline CDR1 reads SEHNR; CDR2 reads FQNEAQ (reference sequence). CDR3 length: 16 amino acids. The CDR3 sequence: CASSHGLAGGNYEQYF. CDR3 DNA: TGTGCCAGCAGCCACGGACTAGCGGGAGGGAACTACGAGCAGTACTTC.

The rearrangement uses TRBV24-1 and TRBJ2-5; no clear D gene. CDR3 size: 13 residues. Germline CDR1 and CDR2: KGHDR and SFDVKD. Trimming shortened V by 0 bases and J by 7 bases, and 8 bases separated the two germline ends. CDR3 loop: CATSDLDLSTQYF. For the CDR3, the DNA is TGTGCCACCAGTGATTTGGATCTATCGACCCAGTACTTC.

This clonotype was observed a single time. V usage is TRBV7-8 and J usage is TRBJ2-4; a possible D gene is TRBD1 (5 bases). The V gene lost 1 base and the J gene lost 2 bases, with 15 bases spanning the gap. From germline, CDR1 is SGHVS and CDR2 FQNEAQ. The CDR3 length is 17 residues. CDR3 DNA sequence: TGTGCCAGCAGCTTAGGGTACAGGCGCGATCCCAAAAACATTCAGTACTTC. It yields the protein CASSLGYRRDPKNIQYF.

The gene calls are TRBV10-2 and TRBJ1-6, with D maybe TRBD1 (5 bases). CDR3 length: 14 residues. V gave up 5 bases and J gave up 7 bases, with 12 bases separating them. Germline-derived CDR1 and CDR2 are WSHSY and SAAADI. DNA of the CDR3: TGCGCCAGCAGTCCTGGGGGTAACAATTCACCCCTCCACTTT. Amino acid sequence: CASSPGGNNSPLHF.

Only a few counts were recorded for this clonotype. J is TRBJ1-1 and V is TRBV11-3; D ambiguous. The CDR3 consists of 14 residues. Trimming cost V 5 bases and J 5 bases, with 15 bases left between them. Germline V gene sequence: CDR1 SGHNT, CDR2 YENEEA. The CDR3 is CASSPLIDPTEAFF. CDR3 DNA sequence: TGTGCCAGCAGCCCCCTTATTGACCCTACTGAAGCTTTCTTT.

V gene TRBV5-4 combines with J gene TRBJ2-5, with D uncertain. The V gene lost 1 base and the J gene lost 1 base, with 5 bases spanning the gap. The CDR3 runs 13 residues. In germline, CDR1 is SGHNT, CDR2 YYREEE (reference sequence). The DNA of the CDR3 is TGTGCCAGCAGCTTGTCCGTCCAAGAGACCCAGTACTTC. It specifies CASSLSVQETQYF. The full variable domain, with the rest looked up from reference TRBV5-4 and TRBJ2-5, is ETGVTQSPTHLIKTRGQQVTLRCSSQSGHNTVSWYQQALGQGPQFIFQYYREEENGRGNFPPRFSGLQFPNYSSELNVNALELDDSALYLCASSLSVQETQYFGPGTRLLVL.

The chain combines TRBV6-1 with TRBJ2-7, with 7 bases matching TRBD1. The germline CDR1 and CDR2 sequences are MNHNS and SASEGT. V lost 4 bases, J lost 2 bases, and 8 bases stayed unmatched. This CDR3 is 15 amino acids long. CDR3 region: CASSVGQVLTYEQYF. CDR3 coding DNA: TGTGCCAGCAGTGTAGGACAGGTCCTGACCTACGAGCAGTACTTC.

This clonotype has a handful of counts. The chain joins TRBV6-1 to TRBJ2-3; D unclear. Germline-derived CDR1 and CDR2 are MNHNS and SASEGT. Between the trimmed V and J ends, which lost 3 bases and 2 bases, there was a span of 9 bases. CDR3 size: 14 residues. The CDR3 protein is CASSDPGFTDTQYF. In DNA, the CDR3 is TGTGCCAGCAGTGACCCCGGGTTCACAGATACGCAGTATTTT.

The sample holds a few counts of this clonotype. The V call is TRBV6-1, the J call TRBJ2-1, with TRBD2 as a possible D gene (7 bases). This CDR3 comprises 13 residues. Germline assignment: CDR1 MNHNS and CDR2 SASEGT. Trimming left V 8 bases short and J 3 bases short, with 11 bases between. The CDR3: CASGRGLYNEQFF. The CDR3 region has the DNA TGTGCCAGCGGGCGGGGGCTCTACAATGAGCAGTTCTTC.

V usage is TRBV20-1 and J usage is TRBJ2-7; the match to TRBD2 covers 9 bases. V was pared by 0 bases and J by 1 base, with 10 bases of the junction left unmatched. Per germline, CDR1 DFQATT and CDR2 SNEGSKA (reference sequence). The CDR3 totals 17 residues. CDR3 nucleotide sequence: TGCAGTGCTAGAGAGGGCGGGGGGGGGAGGGTATCCTACGAGCAGTACTTC. It codes for CSAREGGGGRVSYEQYF.

The table lists this clonotype with a few counts. The chain is built from TRBV24-1 and TRBJ2-5, with D uncertain. Trimming took off 2 bases at V and 3 bases at J, with 12 bases between the two ends. The CDR3 has 15 residues. Germline V gene lookup returns CDR1 KGHDR and CDR2 SFDVKD. CDR3 nucleotide sequence: TGTGCCACCAGTGATTATAGAGACAAAGAAGAGACCCAGTACTTC. This encodes CATSDYRDKEETQYF.

This clonotype has just one count. In DNA form, the CDR3 reads TGTGCCAGCAGGTTGGACAGGGGGGGAGAGACCCAGTACTTC. Its translation is CASRLDRGGETQYF. The chain couples TRBV7-2 to TRBJ2-5; 10 nucleotides align to TRBD1. Trimming removed 6 bases from V and 4 bases from J; junction bases left unmatched: 5. CDR3 size: 14 residues. CDR1 and CDR2 (germline): SGHTA, FQGNSA.

The V call is TRBV21-1, the J call TRBJ2-7; TRBD1, the table's D call, lacks a check against the DNA. TRBV21-1 is classified as a pseudogene. The CDR3 length is 17 residues. The CDR3 reads CASRGVTGQGVSHEQYF. CDR3 DNA sequence: TGTGCCAGCAGAGGGGTAACTGGACAGGGGGTGTCGCACGAGCAGTACTTC.

In this sample, this clonotype turned up a few times. CDR3 in DNA: TGTGCCAGCAGTTACTCGATGAACACTGAAGCTTTCTTT. It yields the protein CASSYSMNTEAFF. V gene TRBV6-2 or TRBV6-3 combines with J gene TRBJ1-1, with no clear D. Trimming pared 0 bases from V and 0 bases from J, leaving 2 bases between. Germline V gene lookup returns CDR1 MNHEY and CDR2 SVGEGT. The length of the CDR3 is 13 residues.

This clonotype was recorded a few times. The chain links TRBV20-1 to TRBJ2-7; D is unclear. V was shortened by 1 base and J by 4 bases, with 14 bases between the two germline ends. The germline V gene encodes CDR1 DFQATT and CDR2 SNEGSKA (reference sequence). The CDR3 contains 14 residues. CDR3 residues: CSARGGQSRYEQYF. The CDR3 nucleotides are TGCAGTGCTAGAGGCGGCCAGTCGAGGTACGAGCAGTACTTC.